This T cell receptor beta chain came from a study of T-cell memory formation after mild COVID-19. This clonotype was seen a handful of times. TCRdb reanalysed the 5' RACE reads using MiXCR and keeps one entry per CDR3 protein. The table has 410,000 or so distinct CDR3 sequences, less than 25% seen once; the top ten hold around 14%. The CDR3 sequence is 17 residues long. Trimming removed 4 bases from V and 4 bases from J; junction bases left unmatched: 8. CDR1 SGHAT and CDR2 FQNNGV come from the germline V gene. The receptor was derived from an adult woman who had mild COVID-19 (a few samples of this study predate the infection). Cell type and time point are not known. The V call is TRBV11-2, the J call TRBJ2-2; 11 nucleotides agree with TRBD2. Material: PBMCs or a T cell subset sorted from them (not recorded which). The CDR3 sequence is CASSSLRLAGLTGELFF. The DNA for the CDR3 is TGTGCCAGCAGCTCCTTACGACTAGCGGGGCTCACCGGGGAGCTGTTTTTT.